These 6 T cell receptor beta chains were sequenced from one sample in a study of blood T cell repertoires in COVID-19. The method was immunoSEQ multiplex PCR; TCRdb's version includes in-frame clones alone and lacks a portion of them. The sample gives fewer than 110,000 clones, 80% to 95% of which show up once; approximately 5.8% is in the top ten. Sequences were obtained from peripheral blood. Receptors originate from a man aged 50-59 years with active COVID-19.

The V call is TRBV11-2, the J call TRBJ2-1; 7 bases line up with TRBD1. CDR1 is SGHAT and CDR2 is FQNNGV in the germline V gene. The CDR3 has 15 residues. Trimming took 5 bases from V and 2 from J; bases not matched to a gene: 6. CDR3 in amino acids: CASSQERGPYNEQFF. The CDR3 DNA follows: TGTGCCAGCAGCCAGGAAAGGGGGCCCTACAATGAGCAGTTCTTC.

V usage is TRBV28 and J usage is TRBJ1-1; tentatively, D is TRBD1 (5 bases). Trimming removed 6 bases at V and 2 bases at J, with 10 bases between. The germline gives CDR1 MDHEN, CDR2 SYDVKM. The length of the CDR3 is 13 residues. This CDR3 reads CASRRQINTEAFF. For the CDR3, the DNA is TGTGCCAGCAGAAGACAGATAAACACTGAAGCTTTCTTT. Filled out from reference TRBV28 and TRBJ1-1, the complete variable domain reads DVKVTQSSRYLVKRTGEKVFLECVQDMDHENMFWYRQDPGLGLRLIYFSYDVKMKEKGDIPEGYSVSREKKERFSLILESASTNQTSMYLCASRRQINTEAFFGQGTRLTVV.

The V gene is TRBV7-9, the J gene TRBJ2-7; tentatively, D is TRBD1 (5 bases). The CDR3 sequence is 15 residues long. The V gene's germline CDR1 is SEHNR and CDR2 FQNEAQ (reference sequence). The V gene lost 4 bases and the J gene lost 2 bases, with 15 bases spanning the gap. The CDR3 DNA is TGTGCCAGCAGCTCCCACAGGACGCAAGCCTACGAGCAGTACTTC. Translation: CASSSHRTQAYEQYF.

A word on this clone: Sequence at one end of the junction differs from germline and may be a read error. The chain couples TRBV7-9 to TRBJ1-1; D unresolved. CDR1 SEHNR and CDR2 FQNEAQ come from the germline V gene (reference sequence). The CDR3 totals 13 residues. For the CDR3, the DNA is TGTGCCTCCCGACATTTGATGAAGACTGAAGCTTTCTTT. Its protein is CASRHLMKTEAFF. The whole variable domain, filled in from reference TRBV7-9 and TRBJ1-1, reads DTGVSQNPRHKITKRGQNVTFRCDPISEHNRLYWYRQTLGQGPEFLTYFQNEAQLEKSRLLSDRFSAERPKGSFSTLEIQRTEQGDSAMYLCASRHLMKTEAFFGQGTRLTVV.

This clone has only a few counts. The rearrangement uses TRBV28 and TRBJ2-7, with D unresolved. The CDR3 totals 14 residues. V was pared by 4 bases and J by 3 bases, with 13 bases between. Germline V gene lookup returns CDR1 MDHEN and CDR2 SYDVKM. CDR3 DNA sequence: TGTGCCAGCAGTTCGGATCTAGAGGTCTACGAGCAGTACTTC. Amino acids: CASSSDLEVYEQYF.

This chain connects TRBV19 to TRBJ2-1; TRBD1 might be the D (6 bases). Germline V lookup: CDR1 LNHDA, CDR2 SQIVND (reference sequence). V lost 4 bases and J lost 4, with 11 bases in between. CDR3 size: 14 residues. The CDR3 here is CASSTGQKYNEQFF. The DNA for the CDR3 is TGTGCCAGTAGTACGGGACAAAAATACAATGAGCAGTTCTTC.